This entry is about one TCR beta chain. This sample was included in a study of T cell changes during pregnancy in multiple sclerosis. Germline lookup yields CDR1 SEHNR and CDR2 FQNEAQ (reference sequence). There are 17 residues in the CDR3. V was shortened by 1 base and J by 0 bases, with 13 bases between the two germline ends. The assay was immunoSEQ multiplex PCR, and TCRdb's table has in-frame clones only and misses some. The sample has around 80,000 clones, roughly 94% seen once. The sequence was collected from a female donor with multiple sclerosis, enrolled in a pregnancy study. The material sequenced was peripheral blood, taken before pregnancy. This sequence joins TRBV7-9 and TRBJ1-5; D is unresolved. CDR3 in amino acids: CASSLESGVYSNQPQHF. In DNA, the CDR3 is TGTGCCAGCAGCTTAGAATCGGGAGTCTATAGCAATCAGCCCCAGCATTTT.